This record concerns one T cell receptor (beta chain) sequence. Its specificity is unknown. This specimen belongs to a study of CD8 T cells in ankylosing spondylitis. Findings of the study overall: Matched synovial fluid from ankylosing spondylitis patients was reported to be enriched for disease-linked clones. Some motif variants had been reported before (in reactive arthritis synovial fluid and blood). CD8+ disease-linked clones were present at relatively low frequencies in blood. Roughly eight highly homologous variants made up a TCR beta motif that seemed to typify ankylosing spondylitis blood.

Making use of molecular barcodes, quantitative 5'-RACE generated TCR beta libraries. TCRdb fed the 5' RACE reads into MiXCR, producing one record per CDR3 protein. The data hold 500,000 to 550,000 distinct CDR3 sequences, with about 13% observed a single time. This receptor was identified in a male donor with ankylosing spondylitis. Sequencing used blood, either unsorted or a sorted T cell fraction (not recorded which).

DNA for the CDR3: TGCAGTGCTAGGTTTGTCGGGAGTGGGGAGCAGTACTTC. Protein product: CSARFVGSGEQYF. The chain employs TRBV20-1 and TRBJ2-7; possibly TRBD2 for D (6 bases). CDR3 length equals 13 residues. The V end lost 3 bases, the J end lost 7 bases, and 16 bases lay between the germline ends. CDR1 and CDR2 from the germline V gene are DFQATT and SNEGSKA (reference sequence).